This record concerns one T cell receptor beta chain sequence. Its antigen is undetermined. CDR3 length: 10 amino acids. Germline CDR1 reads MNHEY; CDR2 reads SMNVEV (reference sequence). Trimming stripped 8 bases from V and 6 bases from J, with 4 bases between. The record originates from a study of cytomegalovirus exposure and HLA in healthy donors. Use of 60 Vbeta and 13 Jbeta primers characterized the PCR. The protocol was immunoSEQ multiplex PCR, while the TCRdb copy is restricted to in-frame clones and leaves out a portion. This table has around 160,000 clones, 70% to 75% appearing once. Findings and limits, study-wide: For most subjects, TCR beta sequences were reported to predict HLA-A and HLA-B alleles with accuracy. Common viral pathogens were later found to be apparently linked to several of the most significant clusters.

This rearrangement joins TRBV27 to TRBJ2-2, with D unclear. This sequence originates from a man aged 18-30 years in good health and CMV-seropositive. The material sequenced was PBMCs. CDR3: CASGPGELFF. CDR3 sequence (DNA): TGTGCCAGCGGCCCCGGGGAGCTGTTTTTT.